Sequencing of this T cell receptor beta chain was carried out in a study of vaccination effects on CD4 cells after COVID-19. Only in-frame clones appear in the TCRdb table, and some are missing; sequencing was by immunoSEQ multiplex PCR. Among around 71,000 clones listed, around three quarters were seen once. The CDR3 spans 16 residues. The germline V gene has CDR1 SQVTM and CDR2 ANQGSEA. V lost 0 bases and J lost 1, with 14 bases in between. Antigen-specific CD4+ T cell clonotypes were called by their expansion after viral peptide-pool culture in ViraFEST. Upon completion of approximately ten days in culture, CD4+ T cells were isolated. Vaccine recipients lacked prior SARS-CoV-2 infection and had negative nucleocapsid antibodies. The table lists this clone with a count of one. Antigen: not known.

The rearrangement uses TRBV29-1 and TRBJ2-3, with D perhaps TRBD2 (5 bases). The source material was CD4+ T cells from PBMCs cultured with HCoV-OC43 spike peptides, sampled before COVID-19 vaccination. Subset here: HCoV-OC43 spike overlapping peptide pool stimulation. This TCR was recovered from a human donor who received a COVID-19 vaccine. CDR3: CSVEEPRVRGTDTQYF. For the CDR3, the DNA is TGCAGCGTTGAAGAGCCGAGGGTCCGGGGCACAGATACGCAGTATTTT.